This entry concerns a single TCR beta chain. The sample is drawn from a study of blood T cell repertoires in COVID-19. Turning to the study itself: COVID-19 samples from acute and convalescent phases originated in the United States, Italy and Spain.

V shed 7 bases and J 7 bases; nucleotides not matched to a gene: 13. Germline CDR1 is MNHEY and CDR2 is SVGAGI. CDR3 length: 14 amino acids. Only in-frame clones appear in the TCRdb table, and some are missing; sequencing was by immunoSEQ multiplex PCR. The sample includes a few hundred thousand clones, around 87% of them seen just once. Cohort assignment relied on participant-reported clinical history. This receptor was taken from a woman aged 18 to 35 with acute COVID-19. The specimen was PBMCs or T cells enriched from blood (not recorded which). The rearrangement joins TRBV6-5 to TRBJ2-7; 7 nucleotides align to TRBD2. The CDR3 DNA reads TGTGCCAGCACCTCCCGGGACTACCCCCGGGAGCAGTACTTC. Translation: CASTSRDYPREQYF.